Each of the 30 T cell receptor beta chains below was sequenced from the same sample in a study of patients and donors after allogeneic stem cell transplantation. TCRdb analysed the RT-PCR reads with MiXCR anew, one entry per CDR3 protein. This repertoire shows roughly 940,000 distinct CDR3 sequences, about a sixth found once; its top ten account for approximately 5.9%. The material sequenced was blood, either unsorted or a sorted T cell fraction (not recorded which). The receptors come from a human donor who was either an allogeneic HSCT recipient or a stem cell or donor lymphocyte infusion donor (not recorded which). It is not recorded whose cells these are; they may come from a transplant donor.

The chain couples TRBV15 to TRBJ1-2; 7 positions match TRBD1. Germline CDR1 LNHNV, CDR2 YYDKDF (reference sequence). This CDR3 spans 15 amino acids. After removal of 1 base from V and 7 bases from J, the junction contained 9 bases not matched to a gene. CDR3 loop: CATSRGDSSMGGYTF. The CDR3, as DNA: TGTGCCACCAGCAGAGGGGACAGCTCCATGGGTGGCTACACCTTC.

This clonotype has a handful of counts. The chain uses TRBV2 and TRBJ2-2; D possibly matches TRBD1 or TRBD2 (5 bases each). This CDR3 contains 16 residues. Germline V gene lookup returns CDR1 SNHLY and CDR2 FYNNEI. Between the trimmed V and J ends, which lost 4 bases and 7 bases, there was a span of 19 bases. CDR3 residues: CASSVVGQGAGGELFF. In DNA, the CDR3 is TGTGCCAGCAGTGTCGTTGGCCAGGGTGCGGGCGGGGAGCTGTTTTTT.

This clonotype was counted only a few times. This chain connects TRBV6-1 to TRBJ1-5, with 7 bases identical to TRBD1. Germline CDR1 MNHNS, CDR2 SASEGT. V lost 6 bases to trimming and J lost 2 bases; unmatched junction nucleotides: 7. There are 15 residues in the CDR3. The CDR3 DNA follows: TGTGCCAGCAGCACAGGGGTGGCTGGCAATCAGCCCCAGCATTTT. Translating it yields CASSTGVAGNQPQHF.

This clonotype has just a few counts. The chain links TRBV12-3 or TRBV12-4 to TRBJ1-3, with 9 bases matching TRBD1. V shed 6 bases and J 0 bases; nucleotides not matched to a gene: 3. This CDR3 contains 15 residues. The chain's CDR3 is CASRPTGGSGNTIYF. The CDR3 DNA reads TGTGCCAGCAGGCCGACAGGGGGCTCTGGAAACACCATATATTTT.

The chain has TRBV24-1 and TRBJ2-3; tentatively, D is TRBD2 (6 bases). V was cut by 0 bases and J by 0 bases, with 15 bases left in between. This CDR3 is built from 18 residues. Germline V gives CDR1 KGHDR, CDR2 SFDVKD. CDR3 DNA sequence: TGTGCCACCAGTGATTTGCCGGGACTCACGTCTAGCACAGATACGCAGTATTTT. This encodes CATSDLPGLTSSTDTQYF.

This clonotype was seen only a few times. The V call is TRBV13, the J call TRBJ2-7; weak D call: TRBD1 (6 bases). The V gene's germline CDR1 is PRHDT and CDR2 FYEKMQ (reference sequence). The CDR3 length is 13 residues. Trimming removed 8 bases from V and 1 base from J, with 12 bases in between. CDR3: CASEVQGSYEQYF. The DNA for the CDR3 is TGTGCCAGCGAGGTACAGGGATCCTACGAGCAGTACTTC.

This clonotype was seen more than once but under ten times. The rearrangement joins TRBV21-1 to TRBJ2-3; the D segment call TRBD2 is taken from the table without a DNA check. TRBV21-1 is designated a pseudogene. This CDR3 is built from 16 residues. CDR3: CASSNCTSGSTDTQYF. The CDR3 DNA sequence: TGTGCCAGCAGCAATTGTACTAGCGGGAGTACAGATACGCAGTATTTT.

This clonotype appeared a few times. The chain carries TRBV10-3 and TRBJ2-1; 9 bases align to TRBD2. V dropped 11 bases and J dropped 7; count of bases not matched to a gene: 12. The length of the CDR3 is 14 residues. Germline V gene lookup returns CDR1 ENHRY and CDR2 SYGVKD. CDR3 region: CALRRAGGRNEQFF. The CDR3 DNA reads TGTGCCCTAAGACGAGCGGGGGGCCGAAATGAGCAGTTCTTC.

The chain combines TRBV6-5 with TRBJ2-1; D is possibly TRBD1 (5 bases). CDR3 size: 12 residues. Germline CDR1 reads MNHEY; CDR2 reads SVGAGI. V lost 6 bases and J lost 10, with 13 bases in between. In DNA form, the CDR3 reads TGTGCCAGCAGAATCCTCCAGGGAGAGCAGTTCTTC. Residues: CASRILQGEQFF.

The sample holds a few counts of this clonotype. The rearrangement links TRBV2 to TRBJ2-1; no reliable D call. Trimming shortened V by 5 bases and J by 4 bases, and 9 bases separated the two germline ends. Germline assignment: CDR1 SNHLY and CDR2 FYNNEI. The CDR3 is 13 amino acids. CDR3 loop: CASSWVPYNEQFF. DNA of the CDR3: TGTGCCAGCAGTTGGGTACCATACAATGAGCAGTTCTTC.

Ten or more counts support this clonotype. The CDR3 protein is CASSPQGIGRNEQFF. The CDR3 DNA sequence: TGTGCCAGCAGTCCCCAGGGAATTGGTCGCAATGAGCAGTTCTTC. The V gene is TRBV12-3 or TRBV12-4, the J gene TRBJ2-1; D may be TRBD1 (5 bases). With 5 bases removed from V and 6 bases from J, the gap between germline ends came to 17 bases. The CDR3 totals 15 residues.

This clonotype has only a few counts. The DNA for the CDR3 is TGTGCCAGCAGCTTGCCGGGGAGCTCCTATAATTCACCCCTCCACTTT. Translated, it gives CASSLPGSSYNSPLHF. This chain links TRBV5-4 with TRBJ1-6; D unresolved. Germline CDR1 reads SGHNT; CDR2 reads YYREEE (reference sequence). This CDR3 is 16 amino acids long. V was trimmed by 1 base and J by 0 bases, leaving 8 bases between them.

This clonotype has a handful of counts. This rearrangement joins TRBV3-1 to TRBJ2-3, with 12 bases aligning to TRBD2. The CDR3 runs to 18 residues. Germline V gene data show CDR1 as LGHDT and CDR2 as YNNKEL (reference sequence). V was clipped by 5 bases and J by 4 bases; unmatched bases: 13. The CDR3 spells CASSVTSTSGSVPDTQYF. Here the CDR3 DNA reads TGTGCCAGCAGCGTTACGTCGACTAGCGGGAGTGTCCCAGATACGCAGTATTTT.

The rearrangement links TRBV7-8 to TRBJ2-2, with 7 bases that match TRBD2. The CDR3 is 16 residues long. Germline-derived CDR1 and CDR2 are SGHVS and FQNEAQ. The trim removed 2 bases at V and 7 bases at J, leaving 10 bases unmatched. The chain's CDR3 is CASSLISGITDGELFF. CDR3 nucleotide sequence: TGTGCCAGCAGCTTAATCAGCGGGATAACTGACGGGGAGCTGTTTTTT. The full variable domain, completed using reference TRBV7-8 and TRBJ2-2, is GAGVSQSPRYKVAKRGQDVALRCDPISGHVSLFWYQQALGQGPEFLTYFQNEAQLDKSGLPSDRFFAERPEGSVSTLKIQRTQQEDSAVYLCASSLISGITDGELFFGEGSRLTVL.

The CDR3 reads CASSSHPGQGYSGELFF. The DNA of the CDR3 is TGTGCCAGCAGTTCCCATCCGGGACAGGGGTATTCCGGGGAGCTGTTTTTT. This rearrangement joins TRBV6-5 to TRBJ2-2; 10 bases match TRBD1. The CDR3 is 17 amino acids. Losses at the gene ends were 4 bases for V and 6 bases for J; bases not matched to a gene: 11. The V gene's germline CDR1 is MNHEY and CDR2 SVGAGI.

This clonotype has only a few counts. The chain employs TRBV29-1 and TRBJ2-1; D unclear. Trimming removed 8 bases from V and 1 base from J, with 6 bases in between. Germline V gene lookup returns CDR1 SQVTM and CDR2 ANQGSEA. The CDR3 loop spans 11 amino acids. As DNA, the CDR3 is TGCAGCCCTGTATCCTACAATGAGCAGTTCTTC. This sequence encodes CSPVSYNEQFF.

The chain employs TRBV4-1 and TRBJ2-1; D is possibly TRBD2 (5 bases). Germline-derived CDR1 and CDR2 are MGHRA and YSYEKL. V lost 0 bases to trimming and J lost 8 bases, with 11 bases between them. The CDR3 covers 14 residues. CDR3 sequence: CASSQDNGMDEQFF. The CDR3, as DNA: TGCGCCAGCAGCCAAGATAACGGGATGGATGAGCAGTTCTTC.

CDR3 sequence: CASSLPTGPHNQPQHF. In DNA, the CDR3 is TGCGCCAGCAGCCTCCCGACAGGGCCTCACAATCAGCCCCAGCATTTT. J is TRBJ1-5 and V is TRBV5-1; 7 bases align to TRBD1. This CDR3 contains 16 residues. J gave up 3 bases and V 4 bases, and 10 bases lay outside the gene matches. Germline V gene lookup returns CDR1 SGHRS and CDR2 YFSETQ. The full variable domain, its missing parts supplied by reference TRBV5-1 and TRBJ1-5, is KAGVTQTPRYLIKTRGQQVTLSCSPISGHRSVSWYQQTPGQGLQFLFEYFSETQRNKGNFPGRFSGRQFSNSRSEMNVSTLELGDSALYLCASSLPTGPHNQPQHFGDGTRLSIL.

The chain employs TRBV5-4 and TRBJ2-3; 8 nucleotides agree with TRBD2. CDR1 SGHNT and CDR2 YYREEE come from the germline V gene (reference sequence). The CDR3 runs 16 residues. Germline trimming cut 4 bases from V and 0 bases from J; bases unmatched to any gene: 7. The CDR3 region is CASSGLAGSSTDTQYF. The CDR3 DNA sequence: TGTGCCAGCAGCGGGTTAGCGGGGTCCAGCACAGATACGCAGTATTTT.

The DNA for the CDR3 is TGTGCCAGCAGCTGGGAGACCCACACAGATACGCAGTATTTT. It is translated as CASSWETHTDTQYF. The chain has TRBV7-8 and TRBJ2-3, with D perhaps matching TRBD2 (5 bases). The CDR3 consists of 14 residues. Germline V gives CDR1 SGHVS, CDR2 FQNEAQ. V was clipped by 4 bases and J by 2 bases, with 10 bases between them.

This clonotype was detected many times. J is TRBJ2-2 and V is TRBV12-3 or TRBV12-4, with D uncertain. V lost 6 bases and J lost 3, with 5 bases in between. The CDR3 covers 12 residues. The CDR3 loop reads CASSTDTGELFF. The CDR3 nucleotides are TGTGCCAGCAGCACTGACACCGGGGAGCTGTTTTTT.

This clonotype was detected many times. In nucleotides, the CDR3 is TGCAGTGCCCTCACCCCTAGCGGGAGGGCCACAGATACGCAGTATTTT. This gives the protein CSALTPSGRATDTQYF. The chain joins TRBV20-1 to TRBJ2-3, with TRBD2 identical over 12 bases. The germline CDR1 and CDR2 sequences are DFQATT and SNEGSKA (reference sequence). The length of the CDR3 is 16 residues. V was pared by 6 bases and J by 2 bases, with 9 bases of the junction left unmatched.

This clonotype was seen more than once but under ten times. The chain employs TRBV30 and TRBJ1-6, with D perhaps TRBD1 (6 bases). The V and J ends lost 5 bases and 2 bases respectively, with 13 bases between them. The CDR3 loop spans 15 amino acids. Germline V lookup: CDR1 GTSNPN, CDR2 SVGIG (reference sequence). CDR3 loop: CAWAAGGTYNSPLHF. CDR3 sequence (DNA): TGTGCCTGGGCGGCGGGGGGCACCTATAATTCACCCCTCCACTTT.

The rearrangement links TRBV12-3 or TRBV12-4 to TRBJ2-1; TRBD1 agrees at 9 bases. This CDR3 is 16 amino acids long. The V segment lost 1 base and the J segment 8 bases; nucleotides outside the gene matches: 9. CDR3 coding DNA: TGTGCCAGCAGTTTAGGAGCCGGGACAGGGTTAGATGAGCAGTTCTTC. It is translated as CASSLGAGTGLDEQFF.

Many counts were recorded for this clonotype. The rearrangement joins TRBV12-3 or TRBV12-4 to TRBJ1-1, with D perhaps matching TRBD1 (5 bases). V was shortened by 5 bases and J by 6 bases, with 13 bases between the two germline ends. The CDR3 totals 13 residues. CDR3 sequence: CASSPPGDAEAFF. CDR3 sequence (DNA): TGTGCCAGCAGTCCCCCCGGGGACGCTGAAGCTTTCTTT.

This sequence joins TRBV18 and TRBJ2-7; D is unresolved. This CDR3 is built from 12 residues. V shed 0 bases and J shed 7 bases, with 7 bases lying between them. Germline V gene lookup returns CDR1 KGHSH and CDR2 LQKENI. CDR3 DNA: TGTGCCAGCTCACCACCGGCTGAGGAGCAGTACTTC. This encodes CASSPPAEEQYF.

This chain joins TRBV5-1 and TRBJ2-7; TRBD1 matches 10 bases. This CDR3 has 14 residues. Per the germline V gene, CDR1 is SGHRS and CDR2 is YFSETQ. V lost 6 bases and J lost 4; bases outside the gene matches: 7. CDR3 region: CASTRDRGNYEQYF. For the CDR3, the DNA is TGCGCCAGCACCCGGGACAGGGGAAATTACGAGCAGTACTTC.

The rearrangement joins TRBV5-1 to TRBJ1-2; D remains unclear. Trimming cost V 2 bases and J 6 bases, with 8 bases left between them. The CDR3 contains 12 residues. Per the germline V gene, CDR1 is SGHRS and CDR2 is YFSETQ. As DNA, the CDR3 is TGCGCCAGCAGCTTCGGGTCAAATGGCTACACCTTC. Its protein product is CASSFGSNGYTF. The variable domain in full, with the rest retrieved from reference TRBV5-1 and TRBJ1-2, is KAGVTQTPRYLIKTRGQQVTLSCSPISGHRSVSWYQQTPGQGLQFLFEYFSETQRNKGNFPGRFSGRQFSNSRSEMNVSTLELGDSALYLCASSFGSNGYTFGSGTRLTVV.

J is TRBJ2-7 and V is TRBV3-1, with TRBD2 identical over 10 bases. The V gene's germline CDR1 is LGHDT and CDR2 YNNKEL (reference sequence). The CDR3 extends over 18 amino acids. V was pared by 0 bases and J by 1 base, with 9 bases of the junction left unmatched. The CDR3 reads CASSQETLGAGGSYEQYF. CDR3 in DNA: TGTGCCAGCAGCCAAGAAACATTGGGAGCGGGGGGGTCCTACGAGCAGTACTTC.

The table lists this clonotype with a count of one. The rearrangement uses TRBV27 and TRBJ2-1; 7 nucleotides align to TRBD1. CDR3 length: 16 amino acids. Germline V gives CDR1 MNHEY, CDR2 SMNVEV (reference sequence). The V segment lost 6 bases and the J segment 3 bases; nucleotides outside the gene matches: 11. CDR3 in DNA: TGTGCCAGCAGCTCCTCCTTTAGACAGGGCTACAATGAGCAGTTCTTC. This translates into CASSSSFRQGYNEQFF.